A selection of T cell receptor beta chains follows, all from one sample in a study of T cell repertoires in cytomegalovirus infection. These TCRs' antigens remain unknown. One entry per CDR3 protein results from TCRdb running MiXCR on the reads. The sample carries about half a million distinct CDR3 sequences, 30% to 40% recorded once. The specimen was cultured PBMCs, collected from culture after CMV antigen stimulation. These receptors were taken from a human donor in good health (CMV status not recorded). Some clones in this sample may be carry-over from other donors' samples. Each CDR3 is given with its conserved first and last residue. The D gene is left open where the match is weak. The size of a clone is reported for some rows only, either as once, few or many, or as a class for expanded clones.

TRBJ2-7,TRBV6-2/TRBV6-3,.,few,CASRRGNYEQYF,TGTGCCAGCAGGAGAGGGAACTACGAGCAGTACTTC
TRBJ2-1,TRBV29-1,TRBD1,.,CSSDLGTGIYNEQFF,TGCAGCTCTGACTTAGGGACAGGGATTTACAATGAGCAGTTCTTC
TRBJ1-4,TRBV7-2,.,many,CASSLRAGVRGEKLFF,TGTGCCAGCAGCTTGCGTGCTGGGGTTCGAGGTGAAAAACTGTTTTTT
TRBJ2-5,TRBV7-3,.,.,CASSPPGGGTQYF,TGTGCCAGCAGCCCCCCAGGGGGGGGGACCCAGTACTTC
TRBJ1-1,TRBV7-2,.,many,CASSPDLLRNTEAFF,TGTGCCAGCAGCCCAGACTTATTAAGGAACACTGAAGCTTTCTTT
TRBJ2-7,TRBV7-2,.,few,CASSRDWTGGEQYF,TGTGCCAGCAGCCGGGATTGGACTGGGGGCGAGCAGTACTTC
TRBJ2-7,TRBV27,TRBD2,.,CASTARGGPASEQYF,TGTGCCAGCACGGCCCGGGGGGGACCTGCATCCGAGCAGTACTTC
TRBJ2-2,TRBV6-5,.,.,CASTKTTVNTGELFF,TGTGCCAGCACCAAAACCACAGTGAACACCGGGGAGCTGTTTTTT
TRBJ2-5,TRBV10-1,.,.,CASSVGRGVQETQYF,TGCGCCAGCAGTGTGGGCAGGGGGGTCCAAGAGACCCAGTACTTC
TRBJ2-5,TRBV24-1,.,few,CATSSAGGTQYF,TGTGCCACCAGTTCTGCAGGCGGGACCCAGTACTTC
TRBJ1-2,TRBV29-1,.,.,CSVVYLGGGYTF,TGCAGCGTTGTTTATTTGGGAGGTGGCTACACCTTC
TRBJ2-5,TRBV20-1,.,few,CSARGPLGRETQYF,TGCAGTGCTAGAGGCCCACTAGGACGCGAGACCCAGTACTTC
TRBJ1-1,TRBV28,.,few,CASSYDKRTVNTEAFF,TGTGCCAGCAGCTACGACAAGAGGACAGTGAACACTGAAGCTTTCTTT
TRBJ2-2,TRBV20-1,TRBD2,.,CSATGTREGGELFF,TGCAGTGCCACCGGGACTAGGGAAGGCGGGGAGCTGTTTTTT
TRBJ2-2,TRBV6-7,.,.,CASSYSTPPRADTGELFF,TGTGCCAGCAGTTACTCGACCCCCCCCAGGGCGGACACCGGGGAGCTGTTTTTT
TRBJ1-1,TRBV9,.,.,CASSVGSKTEAFF,TGTGCCAGCAGCGTAGGGTCAAAAACTGAAGCTTTCTTT
TRBJ1-5,TRBV19,.,once,CASSNGPGNQPQHF,TGTGCCAGTAGTAACGGTCCCGGGAATCAGCCCCAGCATTTT
TRBJ2-3,TRBV2,TRBD2,.,CASRRLAGGPDTQYF,TGTGCCAGCAGAAGACTAGCGGGAGGTCCAGATACGCAGTATTTT
TRBJ1-1,TRBV19,.,few,CASSILGGSTEAFF,TGTGCCAGTAGTATTCTTGGAGGGAGCACTGAAGCTTTCTTT
TRBJ2-3,TRBV7-2,TRBD1,few,CASSPLGQGHTDTQYF,TGTGCCAGCAGCCCGCTAGGACAGGGCCACACAGATACGCAGTATTTT
TRBJ2-1,TRBV7-8,TRBD1,few,CASSLRGPTGNEQFF,TGTGCCAGCAGCTTACGCGGACCGACAGGGAATGAGCAGTTCTTC
TRBJ1-2,TRBV7-2,TRBD1,few,CASSFPGQGSLNYGYTF,TGTGCCAGCAGCTTTCCGGGACAGGGGTCCCTTAACTATGGCTACACCTTC
TRBJ2-7,TRBV6-5,.,.,CASSNPRLVINEQYF,TGTGCCAGCAGTAACCCCCGACTAGTTATTAACGAGCAGTACTTC
TRBJ2-5,TRBV5-1,.,few,CASSITGIGEETQYF,TGCGCCAGCAGCATTACAGGGATAGGCGAAGAGACCCAGTACTTC
TRBJ2-3,TRBV25-1,.,.,CASSEAGRSTDTQYF,TGTGCCAGCAGTGAAGCGGGACGGAGCACAGATACGCAGTATTTT
TRBJ2-5,TRBV20-1,TRBD2,once,CSATGAGDSETQYF,TGCAGTGCTACCGGAGCGGGAGACTCAGAGACCCAGTACTTC
TRBJ2-1,TRBV18,.,.,CASSPRVADEQFF,TGTGCCAGCTCACCACGGGTGGCGGATGAGCAGTTCTTC
TRBJ2-7,TRBV13,.,.,CASSQGTPSYEQYF,TGTGCCAGCAGCCAAGGAACTCCCTCCTACGAGCAGTACTTC
TRBJ2-1,TRBV7-9,.,few,CASSTATVYNEQFF,TGTGCCAGCAGCACAGCGACGGTCTACAATGAGCAGTTCTTC
TRBJ2-2,TRBV11-2,.,few,CASSLAWVDTGELFF,TGTGCCAGCAGCTTAGCTTGGGTAGACACCGGGGAGCTGTTTTTT
TRBJ1-1,TRBV27,.,few,CASRVGQMNTEAFF,TGTGCCAGCAGGGTCGGACAGATGAACACTGAAGCTTTCTTT
TRBJ1-1,TRBV20-1,.,.,CSARRTSRRRWTEAFF,TGCAGTGCTAGAAGGACCTCAAGACGTAGATGGACTGAAGCTTTCTTT
TRBJ1-2,TRBV5-8,TRBD1,.,CASSLGTGGRGYGYTF,TGTGCCAGCAGCTTGGGGACAGGGGGCCGCGGCTATGGCTACACCTTC
TRBJ2-7,TRBV2,TRBD2,.,CASRIAGRPYEQYF,TGTGCCAGCAGGATAGCGGGCCGGCCCTACGAGCAGTACTTC
TRBJ2-7,TRBV6-5,.,.,CASSEAWHEQYF,TGTGCCAGTAGTGAAGCTTGGCACGAGCAGTACTTC
TRBJ2-5,TRBV5-6,.,.,CASSPTESGKTQYF,TGTGCCAGCAGCCCGACGGAGTCCGGGAAGACCCAGTACTTC
TRBJ2-1,TRBV7-9,.,few,CASSLPGSGFNEQFF,TGTGCCAGCAGCTTACCGGGATCGGGTTTTAATGAGCAGTTCTTC
TRBJ2-7,TRBV11-2,TRBD2,few,CASSFGVAGGLSYEQYF,TGTGCCAGCAGCTTCGGTGTAGCGGGAGGGCTCTCCTACGAGCAGTACTTC
TRBJ1-1,TRBV20-1,TRBD1,.,CSAREQGLNTEAFF,TGCAGTGCTAGAGAACAGGGGCTGAACACTGAAGCTTTCTTT
TRBJ2-7,TRBV12-3/TRBV12-4,.,.,CASSFSGRSSYEQYF,TGTGCCAGCAGTTTCTCTGGCCGCTCTTCCTACGAGCAGTACTTC
TRBJ1-2,TRBV11-1,.,.,CASSPRQENNYGYTF,TGTGCCAGCAGCCCGAGACAGGAAAATAACTATGGCTACACCTTC
TRBJ2-3,TRBV12-3/TRBV12-4,.,.,CASRTDSSTDTQYF,TGTGCCAGCAGGACTGACTCTAGCACAGATACGCAGTATTTT
TRBJ1-1,TRBV20-1,.,.,CSARTGGDTEAFF,TGCAGTGCACGTACAGGCGGAGACACTGAAGCTTTCTTT
TRBJ2-2,TRBV19,.,.,CASSPGGGNTGELFF,TGTGCCAGTAGCCCCGGGGGAGGGAACACCGGGGAGCTGTTTTTT